This T cell receptor beta chain was found in a study of cytomegalovirus exposure and HLA in healthy donors (dated by TCRdb to about 2017). Some background on the complete study: An earlier analysis of 587 of the donors reported approximately 300 Gb of sequence data and 117 million unique TCR beta sequences obtained from about 180 million T cells. Roughly 310 gigabases of sequencing data and some 85 million unique TCR sequences were included in an early release covering roughly 600 HLA-typed donors. Of the roughly 400 genotyped donors, less than 85% were placed in the genetic ancestry cluster associated with self-reported Caucasian donors. The aim of the study was to test whether cataloging public T cell receptors could identify signatures of past pathogen exposure. Using immunosequencing, the study profiled T cell repertoires from about 650 subjects and related those repertoires to cytomegalovirus serostatus. A separate validation cohort of roughly 110 different subjects was used in addition to the approximately 700-subject first cohort. To predict cytomegalovirus infection status, the study combined high-throughput TCR immunosequencing, statistical association of individual TCRs with disease status, and machine learning. A later analysis re-analyzed previously published TCR beta repertoires from 550 to 700 donors and added high-resolution HLA genotyping to study TCR occurrence patterns. In the later analysis, no new phenotypic data were used to find candidate immune exposures; instead, reliance was placed on TCR beta sequences and their occurrence across donors. In an earlier analysis of roughly 540 of the donors, high-throughput TCR beta sequencing was used to judge whether each TCR beta V gene segment behaved as functional or pseudogenic. Donor age, sex, ethnicity and CMV serostatus were compiled alongside the repertoire data. Genome-wide SNP genotypes for about 55% of the roughly 670 donors were used in a later genetic analysis, which treated that subset as a discovery cohort. All discovery cohort repertoires had been generated on a single sequencing platform. Both class I and class II loci were covered by HLA typing, at four-digit resolution. The number of donors typed differed by locus, with 629-630 for A, B, C, DRB1 and DQB1, over 500 for DQA1, 600 to 610 for DPA1, and around 430 for DPB1. Because of strong linkage in the cohort, five DR-DQ haplotypes were treated as single units for association and clustering. Among some 410 genotyped donors of the cohort, an average of around 250,000 unique TCR beta nucleotide sequences was sequenced per donor, of which approximately 18% were non-productive. Overall study results and their limits: Specific HLA alleles were associated with 15,000 to 20,000 TCR beta sequences at a false discovery rate of 0.05 in a later analysis. The 87-base-pair reads could not distinguish some IMGT-functional V segments, including TRBV6-2 and TRBV6-3, so those segments were excluded. Cytomegalovirus status was reported to be diagnosed by the classifier with high specificity and sensitivity in both the original and validation cohorts. A cluster of highly shared sequence variants was judged likely to represent a technical artifact of the sequencing pipeline. According to the authors, the approach could potentially be generalized to other disease states and immunological phenotypes. Most CMV-associated TCR beta chains appeared to be HLA-restricted in a later analysis, and the HLA associations seemed to be driven largely by CMV exposure. Because HLA typing was unavailable for some donors at each locus, only the typed subset was used in association tests. Because counts were too low, seventeen rarely observed V segments, including chromosome 9 orphons, were excluded from the earlier analysis of 587 of the donors. In a later analysis, the rate of TCR association differed among HLA loci, with DRB1 alleles having the most associated TCRs and HLA-C alleles having the fewest. In vitro tests confirmed that a few of the cytomegalovirus-associated TCR beta chains recognize cytomegalovirus antigens. When HLA alleles, especially DR and DQ, strongly co-occurred, TCR associations were difficult to assign to individual alleles. The cohort was sequenced for TCR beta chains only, and without alpha or paired-chain data the features that could be detected were limited. According to a later analysis, parvovirus B19, influenza, CMV and Epstein-Barr virus appeared linked to several top co-occurrence clusters. Linkage disequilibrium might explain the correlated functional status among segregating V segments, but an unknown experimental factor could not be excluded. A further reported finding was that TCR beta sequences accurately predicted the HLA-A and HLA-B alleles for most subjects in the first cohort. Most TCR sequences were observed very rarely across donors, whereas some public TCRs were present in many individuals. Roughly uniform sequencing depth across donors was assumed in presence/absence analyses, although this assumption may not hold. Immune exposure information for the cohort was limited to CMV serostatus. In a later genetic analysis, a missense DCLRE1C variant was associated with V-gene and J-gene trimming of TCR beta chains, and the association was replicated in an independent cohort. In an earlier analysis of a few hundred of the donors, most TCR beta V segments were observed in productive rearrangements about 90% or about 30% of the time, broadly matching IMGT annotations. In a later analysis, HLA-associated TCR beta chains were found to be more clonally expanded and to have lower generation probabilities than equally common non-associated chains. The study listed approximately 160 TCR beta chains as associated with cytomegalovirus. According to a later genetic analysis, donors in an Asian-associated ancestry cluster had fewer N-insertions in productive TCRs than the approximately 700-donor mean.

The germline V gene encodes CDR1 MNHEY and CDR2 SMNVEV (reference sequence). The CDR3 contains 15 residues, cysteine and phenylalanine counted. Just CDR3 DNA is preserved here, 45 bases in frame from base 1. The germline ends are 12 bases apart after V is trimmed by 3 bases and J by 3 bases. In total, 500 to 700 healthy bone marrow donors made up the cohort. At the time of sampling, every cohort member was nominally healthy, though immune exposures that went unrecorded were likely present. Of the approximately 610 cohort members, around 290 had positive CMV serostatus and 350 to 450 had negative CMV serostatus, and CMV serostatus was not recorded for the donor. Each donor provided a peripheral blood sample, and peripheral blood mononuclear cells were used for TCR beta sequencing. Genomic DNA extraction from the blood cell samples was performed with the Qiagen DNeasy Blood Extraction Kit. Preparation of the library involved the immunoSEQ multiplex PCR assay. The multiplex PCR relied on a mix of 60 forward primers for TCR Vbeta segments and 13 reverse primers for TCR Jbeta segments. Amplification of the CDR3 region of rearranged TCR beta genes was performed with a multiplex PCR assay on genomic DNA. On the Illumina HiSeq System, the amplified TCR beta libraries were sequenced as 87-base-pair reads. As for the authors' bioinformatics: In a later analysis, some 80 million unique TCR beta chains were counted across the roughly 610 repertoires, and about 9.9 million of these chains were shared by at least two donors. To remove PCR and sequencing errors, raw reads were error-corrected and collapsed into unique sequences using a nearest-neighbor algorithm that merged closely related sequences. CDR3 sequences were aligned to IMGT reference sequences to assign V, D and J gene segments. For a sequence to be retained, at least a six-nucleotide match to both a V gene segment and a J gene segment was required. A rearrangement was called productive if the CDR3 had no stop codons and remained in frame with V and J, and every other rearrangement was called non-productive. Following IMGT convention, CDR3 was defined as the stretch from the second conserved V-encoded cysteine up to the conserved J-encoded phenylalanine. The earlier analysis of about 500 of the donors excluded sequences that lacked an unambiguous match to a single V gene segment. An earlier analysis of 587 of the donors called V segments functional above 56.7% productive rearrangements and segregating when the between-donor standard deviation exceeded 5%. To diagnose cytomegalovirus status from the catalog of TCR beta chain sequences, a statistical classification framework was built. A later analysis assigned V and J genes by comparing TCR nucleotide sequences with IMGT/GENE-DB human TR gene sequences. A later analysis assigned CDR3 sequences and most-parsimonious VDJ recombination scenarios with the TCRdist pipeline. In a later analysis, every TCR beta chain was defined by the combination of its CDR3 amino acid sequence and its V-gene family, and reads without a unique V-gene family were dropped. To address suspected cross-contamination and a sequencing artifact, a later analysis removed 550 to 750 highly shared, low-generation-probability nucleotide sequences. A later analysis calculated a clonal expansion index for each public chain from normalized within-repertoire ranks of inferred template counts. In a later analysis, generation probabilities were computed with a VDJ recombination model fitted to out-of-frame rearrangements, and the resulting probabilities were checked against IGoR. In a later analysis, hypergeometric tests were used to score TCR-TCR, TCR-HLA and TCR-CMV co-occurrence, with a repertoire-size bias correction applied to TCR pairs. In a later analysis, false discovery rates were estimated by permuting HLA or CMV assignments 20 times. In a later analysis, co-occurring TCRs were grouped using DBSCAN, with TCRdist sequence similarity added in when clustering inside HLA-allele-positive subsets. Repertoires with fewer than 30,000 or more than 120,000 public chains were left out of co-occurrence clustering, as were a handful of repertoires with anomalous nucleotide sharing. This immuneACCESS table, as held by TCRdb, lists in-frame sequences with V and J called but not all clones. Of the missing ones, under half trace to an unresolved V gene in checked studies; the others have no known cause. That table gives V, J and clone size, and the DNA gave D and trimming. The sample table shows just under 70,000 clones, and roughly four fifths are seen once. Together, the top ten hold 6.5% to 8% of the sample.

On this clone itself: Its antigen target is currently unknown. Base qualities are not provided; no much larger clone lies one nucleotide away.

Sequenced sample: PBMCs. This receptor chain uses TRBV27 and TRBJ1-5; the D region possibly corresponds to TRBD1 (6 bases align). The receptor's source is a human donor in good health. The nucleotide sequence is TGTGCCAGCAGTTTTGGGGGGGGCATCAATCAGCCCCAGCATTTT. Its translation reads: CASSFGGGINQPQHF.